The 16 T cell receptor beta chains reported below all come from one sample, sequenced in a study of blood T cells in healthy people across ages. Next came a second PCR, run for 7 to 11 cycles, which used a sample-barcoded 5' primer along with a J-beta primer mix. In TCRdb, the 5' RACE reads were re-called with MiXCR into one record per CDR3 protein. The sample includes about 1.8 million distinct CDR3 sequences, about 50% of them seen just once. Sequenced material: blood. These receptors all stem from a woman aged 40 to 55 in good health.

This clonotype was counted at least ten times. The chain's CDR3 is CASRRGQQETQYF. CDR3 in DNA: TGTGCCAGCAGAAGAGGACAGCAAGAGACCCAGTACTTC. The genes are TRBV12-3 or TRBV12-4 and TRBJ2-5; D possibly corresponds to TRBD1 (6 bases). Trimming stripped 6 bases from V and 2 bases from J, with 10 bases between. CDR3 length equals 13 residues.

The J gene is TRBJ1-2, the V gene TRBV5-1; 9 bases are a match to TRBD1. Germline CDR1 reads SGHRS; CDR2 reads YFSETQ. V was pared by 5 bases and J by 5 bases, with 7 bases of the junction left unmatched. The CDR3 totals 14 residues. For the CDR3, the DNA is TGCGCCAGCAGGGACAGGGGAGAAGGGTATGGCTACACCTTC. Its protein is CASRDRGEGYGYTF.

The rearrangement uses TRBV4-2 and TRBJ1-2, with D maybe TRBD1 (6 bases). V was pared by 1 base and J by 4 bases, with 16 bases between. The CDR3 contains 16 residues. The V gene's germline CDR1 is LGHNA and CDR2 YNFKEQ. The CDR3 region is CASSQVLEGGGYGYTF. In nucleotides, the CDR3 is TGTGCCAGCAGCCAAGTATTGGAGGGGGGAGGCTATGGCTACACCTTC.

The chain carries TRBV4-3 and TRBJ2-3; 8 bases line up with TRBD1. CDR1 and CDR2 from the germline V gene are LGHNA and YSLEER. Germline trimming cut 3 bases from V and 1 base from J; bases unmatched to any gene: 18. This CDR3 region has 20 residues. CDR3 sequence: CASSQEDRESVGVGTDTQYF. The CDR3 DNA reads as TGCGCCAGCAGCCAGGAGGACAGGGAAAGTGTGGGAGTGGGCACAGATACGCAGTATTTT.

The CDR3 sequence: CSVDVEYEAFF. DNA of the CDR3: TGCAGCGTTGATGTGGAGTATGAAGCTTTCTTT. V is TRBV29-1 and J is TRBJ1-1; D gene uncertain. V lost 3 bases and J lost 7, with 9 bases in between. Germline values: CDR1 SQVTM, CDR2 ANQGSEA. The CDR3 length is 11 residues.

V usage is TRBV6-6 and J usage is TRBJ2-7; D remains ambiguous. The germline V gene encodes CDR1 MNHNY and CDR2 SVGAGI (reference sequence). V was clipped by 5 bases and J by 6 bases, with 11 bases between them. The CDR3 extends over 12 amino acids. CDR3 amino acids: CASSQSDLEQYF. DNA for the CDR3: TGTGCCAGCAGTCAGTCGGATCTCGAGCAGTACTTC.

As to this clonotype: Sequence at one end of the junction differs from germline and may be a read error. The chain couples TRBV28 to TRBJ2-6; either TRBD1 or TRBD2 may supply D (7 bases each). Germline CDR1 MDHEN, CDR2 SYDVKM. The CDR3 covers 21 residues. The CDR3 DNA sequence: TGTGCCAACAGTGGGGGGGACAGTGTTTTTTTGGGGAATTCTGGGGCCAACGTCCTGACTTTC. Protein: CANSGGDSVFLGNSGANVLTF. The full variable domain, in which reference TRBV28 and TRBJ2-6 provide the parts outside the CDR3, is DVKVTQSSRYLVKRTGEKVFLECVQDMDHENMFWYRQDPGLGLRLIYFSYDVKMKEKGDIPEGYSVSREKKERFSLILESASTNQTSMYLCANSGGDSVFLGNSGANVLTFGAGSRLTVL.

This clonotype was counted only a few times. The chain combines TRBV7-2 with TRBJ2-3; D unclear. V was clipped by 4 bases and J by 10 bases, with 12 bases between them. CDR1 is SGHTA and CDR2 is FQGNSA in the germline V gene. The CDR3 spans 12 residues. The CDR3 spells CASSSLSLPQYF. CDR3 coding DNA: TGTGCCAGCAGCTCCCTGTCGCTTCCGCAGTATTTT.

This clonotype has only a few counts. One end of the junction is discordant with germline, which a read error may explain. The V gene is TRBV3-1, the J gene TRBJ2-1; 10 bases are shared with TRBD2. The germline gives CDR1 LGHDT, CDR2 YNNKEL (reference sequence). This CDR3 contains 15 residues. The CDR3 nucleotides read TGTGCCAGCAGTCAAGGGATAGCGGGGGGACTAGAGCAGTTCTTC. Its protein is CASSQGIAGGLEQFF.

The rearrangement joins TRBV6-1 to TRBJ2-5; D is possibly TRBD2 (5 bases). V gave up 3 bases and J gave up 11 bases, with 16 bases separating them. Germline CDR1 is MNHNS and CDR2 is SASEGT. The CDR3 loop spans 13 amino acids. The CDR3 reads CASSDRVGRGQYF. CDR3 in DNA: TGTGCCAGCAGTGACAGAGTGGGGAGAGGGCAGTACTTC.

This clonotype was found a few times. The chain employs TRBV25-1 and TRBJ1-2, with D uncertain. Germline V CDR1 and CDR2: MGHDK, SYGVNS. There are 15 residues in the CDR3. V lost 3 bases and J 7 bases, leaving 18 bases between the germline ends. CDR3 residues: CASSDGPTGFIGYTF. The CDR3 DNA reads TGTGCCAGCAGTGATGGTCCAACGGGGTTTATTGGCTACACCTTC.

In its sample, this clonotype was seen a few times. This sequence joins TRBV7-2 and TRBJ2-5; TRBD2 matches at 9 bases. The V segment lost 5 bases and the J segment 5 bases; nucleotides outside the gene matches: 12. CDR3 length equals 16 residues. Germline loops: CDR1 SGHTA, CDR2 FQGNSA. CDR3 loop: CASSPSLVAGGETQYF. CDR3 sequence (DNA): TGTGCCAGCAGCCCTTCTTTAGTGGCGGGGGGGGAGACCCAGTACTTC.

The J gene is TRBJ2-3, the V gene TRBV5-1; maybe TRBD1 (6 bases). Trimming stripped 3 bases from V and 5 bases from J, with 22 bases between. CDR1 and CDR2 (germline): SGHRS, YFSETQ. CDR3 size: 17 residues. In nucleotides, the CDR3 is TGCGCCAGCAGCTCCCAAGCAGGGGCACGATTAGGAGATACGCAGTATTTT. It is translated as CASSSQAGARLGDTQYF. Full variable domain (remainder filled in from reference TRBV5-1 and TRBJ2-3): KAGVTQTPRYLIKTRGQQVTLSCSPISGHRSVSWYQQTPGQGLQFLFEYFSETQRNKGNFPGRFSGRQFSNSRSEMNVSTLELGDSALYLCASSSQAGARLGDTQYFGPGTRLTVL.

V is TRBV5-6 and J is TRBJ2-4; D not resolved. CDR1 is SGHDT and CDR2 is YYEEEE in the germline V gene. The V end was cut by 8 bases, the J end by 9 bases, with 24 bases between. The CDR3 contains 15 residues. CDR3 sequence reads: CASYPSTDGRGIQYF. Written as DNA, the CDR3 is TGTGCCAGTTACCCTTCGACTGACGGTCGTGGCATTCAGTACTTC.

CDR3 protein: CASSLLRGRLTF. The CDR3 DNA sequence: TGTGCCAGCAGTTTATTGCGAGGGCGCCTCACCTTC. The J gene is TRBJ1-2, the V gene TRBV12-3 or TRBV12-4; D remains ambiguous. V was trimmed by 2 bases and J by 13 bases, leaving 14 bases between them. The CDR3 has 12 residues.

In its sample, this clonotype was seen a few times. The CDR3 DNA follows: TGTGCCAGCAGTTTAGGGCGGGGGGCGTACCAAGAGACCCAGTACTTC. The encoded protein is CASSLGRGAYQETQYF. The chain links TRBV12-3 or TRBV12-4 to TRBJ2-5, with 8 bases identical to TRBD2. The ends lost 1 base at V and 0 bases at J; junction bases unmatched: 4. The CDR3 runs to 16 residues.